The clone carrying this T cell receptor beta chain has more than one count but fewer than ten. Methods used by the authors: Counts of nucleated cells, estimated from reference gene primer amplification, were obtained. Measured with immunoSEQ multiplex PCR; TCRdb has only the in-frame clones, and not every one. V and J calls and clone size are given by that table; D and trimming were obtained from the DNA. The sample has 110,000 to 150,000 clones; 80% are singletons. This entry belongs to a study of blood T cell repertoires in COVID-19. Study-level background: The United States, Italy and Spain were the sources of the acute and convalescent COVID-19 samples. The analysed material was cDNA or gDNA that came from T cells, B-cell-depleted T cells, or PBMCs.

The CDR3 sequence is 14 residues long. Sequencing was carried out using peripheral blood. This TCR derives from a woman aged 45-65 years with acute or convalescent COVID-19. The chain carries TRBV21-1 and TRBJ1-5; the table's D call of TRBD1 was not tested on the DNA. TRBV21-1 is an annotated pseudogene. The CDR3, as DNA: TGTGCCAGCAGGTCCGACAGGGGTCATCAGCCCCAGCATTTT. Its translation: CASRSDRGHQPQHF.